One sample yielded the 15 T cell receptor beta chains listed below, sequenced in a study of blood T cell repertoires in COVID-19. Sequenced by immunoSEQ multiplex PCR; TCRdb stores in-frame clones only, minus some. The table records approximately 110,000 clones, about three quarters of them present only once. Sequenced: peripheral blood. The receptors originated from a human donor with acute or convalescent COVID-19. The donor label of this sample is uncertain.

CDR3 sequence (DNA): TGTGCCAGCAGCCCAGGACTAGCGGGGCCCGGGGAGCTGTTTTTT. It translates to CASSPGLAGPGELFF. V is TRBV7-9 and J is TRBJ2-2; 12 positions match TRBD2. V shed 5 bases, J shed 6 bases, and the junction held 4 bases outside the gene matches. Germline CDR1 is SEHNR and CDR2 is FQNEAQ (reference sequence). CDR3 length: 15 residues.

This clone occurred a few times. V usage is TRBV14 and J usage is TRBJ1-1; D not certain. Trimming pared 4 bases from V and 4 bases from J, leaving 7 bases between. The CDR3 spans 12 residues. Germline assignment: CDR1 SGHDN and CDR2 FVKESK. Written as DNA, the CDR3 is TGTGCCAGCAGCCGAACTCCCACTGAAGCTTTCTTT. Translated, it gives CASSRTPTEAFF.

The chain's CDR3 is CASSIAAVTEAFF. In DNA, the CDR3 is TGTGCCAGTAGTATCGCGGCAGTCACTGAAGCTTTCTTT. The genes are TRBV19 and TRBJ1-1; D is unclear. Germline V gives CDR1 LNHDA, CDR2 SQIVND (reference sequence). CDR3 length: 13 amino acids. The V gene lost 3 bases and the J gene lost 4 bases, with 9 bases spanning the gap. Looking up the rest from reference TRBV19 and TRBJ1-1 gives the full variable domain: DGGITQSPKYLFRKEGQNVTLSCEQNLNHDAMYWYRQDPGQGLRLIYYSQIVNDFQKGDIAEGYSVSREKKESFPLTVTSAQKNPTAFYLCASSIAAVTEAFFGQGTRLTVV.

The rearrangement uses TRBV12-3 or TRBV12-4 and TRBJ1-5; maybe TRBD1 (5 bases). Trimming pared 6 bases from V and 4 bases from J, leaving 10 bases between. The CDR3 sequence is 13 residues long. The CDR3 DNA is TGTGCCAGCAGCCGCGACAGAAATCAGCCCCAGCATTTT. It codes for CASSRDRNQPQHF.

The chain combines TRBV5-1 with TRBJ2-5; D may be TRBD1 (5 bases). Trimming left V 5 bases short and J 3 bases short, with 14 bases between. Germline V lookup: CDR1 SGHRS, CDR2 YFSETQ. The CDR3 is made up of 14 amino acids. As DNA, the CDR3 is TGCGCCAGCAGTTTGATAGACAGAAAAGAGACCCAGTACTTC. Translated, it gives CASSLIDRKETQYF.

This chain connects TRBV6-5 to TRBJ2-5; 7 bases map to TRBD1. The CDR3 has 15 amino acids. The V and J ends lost 6 bases and 5 bases, in that order; junction bases with no gene match: 12. The germline V gene has CDR1 MNHEY and CDR2 SVGAGI. The CDR3 loop is CASSSTGAKRETQYF. The CDR3 nucleotides read TGTGCCAGCAGCTCAACAGGGGCGAAGCGGGAGACCCAGTACTTC.

This clone was detected a few times. The chain uses TRBV19 and TRBJ1-4, with TRBD1 as a possible D gene (5 bases). This CDR3 spans 13 amino acids. Germline V CDR1 and CDR2: LNHDA, SQIVND (reference sequence). Trimming removed 6 bases at V and 8 bases at J, with 13 bases between. Written as DNA, the CDR3 is TGTGCCAGTAGGGTCAATCGGGGGGAAAAACTGTTTTTT. This codes for CASRVNRGEKLFF.

V gene TRBV11-2 combines with J gene TRBJ1-1; D uncertain. The germline V gene has CDR1 SGHAT and CDR2 FQNNGV. Trimming shortened V by 3 bases and J by 5 bases, and 10 bases separated the two germline ends. The CDR3 totals 13 residues. As DNA, the CDR3 is TGTGCCAGCAGCTTGAAATCCGGGACTGAAGCTTTCTTT. This translates into CASSLKSGTEAFF.

The chain couples TRBV5-8 to TRBJ1-1; D is unresolved. V shed 1 base and J shed 0 bases, with 13 bases lying between them. CDR1 and CDR2 from the germline V gene are SGHTS and YDEGEE. This CDR3 is built from 16 residues. CDR3 coding DNA: TGTGCCAGCAGCTTGTCTATCCCATCGTTGAACACTGAAGCTTTCTTT. This encodes CASSLSIPSLNTEAFF.

The chain couples TRBV7-8 to TRBJ2-3; D unclear. V was clipped by 1 base and J by 8 bases, with 13 bases between them. The CDR3 spans 14 residues. Looked up from germline, CDR1 is SGHVS and CDR2 is FQNEAQ. The CDR3 DNA follows: TGTGCCAGCAGCTTAGTTAAGGTTTCAGGTACGCAGTATTTT. Amino acids: CASSLVKVSGTQYF.

This chain connects TRBV7-9 to TRBJ2-5, with D possibly being TRBD2 (6 bases). The CDR3 has 14 residues. CDR1 and CDR2 from the germline V gene are SEHNR and FQNEAQ (reference sequence). V dropped 0 bases and J dropped 5 bases, with 10 bases sitting between them. The DNA for the CDR3 is TGTGCCAGCAGCTTAGCGGCAGGGAGGGAGACCCAGTACTTC. It specifies CASSLAAGRETQYF. Looking up the rest from reference TRBV7-9 and TRBJ2-5 gives the full variable domain: DTGVSQNPRHKITKRGQNVTFRCDPISEHNRLYWYRQTLGQGPEFLTYFQNEAQLEKSRLLSDRFSAERPKGSFSTLEIQRTEQGDSAMYLCASSLAAGRETQYFGPGTRLLVL.

This clone has more than one count but fewer than ten. The V call is TRBV11-2, the J call TRBJ1-1; D uncertain. Germline V gives CDR1 SGHAT, CDR2 FQNNGV. V shed 0 bases and J shed 3 bases, with 11 bases lying between them. This CDR3 region has 15 residues. The chain's CDR3 is CASSLEYAVDTEAFF. In nucleotides, the CDR3 is TGTGCCAGCAGCTTAGAATACGCGGTGGACACTGAAGCTTTCTTT.

The table lists this clone with a few counts. The chain couples TRBV30 to TRBJ2-1; TRBD2 matches at 7 bases. J lost 4 bases, V lost 0 bases, and 9 bases had no gene match. Germline values: CDR1 GTSNPN, CDR2 SVGIG (reference sequence). The CDR3 is made up of 16 amino acids. The CDR3 reads CAWSVRAGRSYNEQFF. In nucleotides, the CDR3 is TGTGCCTGGAGTGTAAGGGCCGGGAGGAGTTACAATGAGCAGTTCTTC.

The rearrangement links TRBV19 to TRBJ2-5; D is possibly TRBD1 (6 bases). Trimming cost V 3 bases and J 9 bases, with 14 bases left between them. From germline, CDR1 is LNHDA and CDR2 SQIVND (reference sequence). The CDR3 is made up of 13 amino acids. CDR3 DNA: TGTGCCAGTAGTATTTACAGGGAAGGGGCCCAGTACTTC. This sequence encodes CASSIYREGAQYF.

The rearrangement links TRBV4-1 to TRBJ2-7; D possibly corresponds to TRBD2 (6 bases). The CDR3 totals 14 residues. The V end lost 1 base, the J end lost 5 bases, and 12 bases lay between the germline ends. Germline V lookup: CDR1 MGHRA, CDR2 YSYEKL. The CDR3 coding sequence is TGCGCCAGCAGCCAAGTTGGGGGGAGCGACGAGCAGTACTTC. Amino acids: CASSQVGGSDEQYF.